In this sample, the clone carrying this TCR beta chain turned up once. What it recognizes is unknown. Following 10 days of culture, CD4+ T cells were isolated. The germline V gene has CDR1 MNHEY and CDR2 SVGEGT. V lost 2 bases to trimming and J lost 0 bases, with 10 bases between them. The CDR3 length is 16 residues. The data were taken from a study of vaccination effects on CD4 cells after COVID-19. Data came from immunoSEQ multiplex PCR; TCRdb stores just in-frame clones and leaves some out. The sample contains about 64,000 clones, approximately 72% of which appear only once. The sequence was collected from a human donor who had a prior SARS-CoV-2 infection. This chain links TRBV6-2 or TRBV6-3 with TRBJ1-4; weak D call: TRBD1 (5 bases). The sample here was CD4+ T cells from PBMCs cultured without peptide, taken before COVID-19 vaccination. The CDR3 loop is CASSYRRGATNEKLFF. CDR3 DNA: TGTGCCAGCAGTTACCGGAGGGGAGCAACTAATGAAAAACTGTTTTTT.